This T cell receptor (beta chain) was sequenced during a study of T-cell memory formation after mild COVID-19. This clonotype came up a few times. Its antigen is as yet unknown. Study-level findings and limits: From day 15 to 85, contracting clones were balanced between CD4 and CD8, whereas later expanders leaned toward CD4+.

TCRdb re-called the 5' RACE reads with MiXCR, one entry per CDR3 protein. The table includes 150,000 to 200,000 distinct CDR3 sequences, 9.5% to 13% detected once. V gave up 3 bases and J gave up 4 bases, with 9 bases separating them. CDR3 length: 13 residues. The TCR originated in a man younger than 30 who had mild COVID-19 (a few samples of this study predate the infection). Cell type and time point are not known. Material for sequencing was PBMCs or a T cell subset sorted from them (not recorded which). V usage is TRBV12-3 or TRBV12-4 and J usage is TRBJ1-1, with TRBD1 as a possible D gene (6 bases). The CDR3 DNA is TGTGCCAGCAGTTTTCAGGGGAGCACTGAAGCTTTCTTT. Its translation is CASSFQGSTEAFF.